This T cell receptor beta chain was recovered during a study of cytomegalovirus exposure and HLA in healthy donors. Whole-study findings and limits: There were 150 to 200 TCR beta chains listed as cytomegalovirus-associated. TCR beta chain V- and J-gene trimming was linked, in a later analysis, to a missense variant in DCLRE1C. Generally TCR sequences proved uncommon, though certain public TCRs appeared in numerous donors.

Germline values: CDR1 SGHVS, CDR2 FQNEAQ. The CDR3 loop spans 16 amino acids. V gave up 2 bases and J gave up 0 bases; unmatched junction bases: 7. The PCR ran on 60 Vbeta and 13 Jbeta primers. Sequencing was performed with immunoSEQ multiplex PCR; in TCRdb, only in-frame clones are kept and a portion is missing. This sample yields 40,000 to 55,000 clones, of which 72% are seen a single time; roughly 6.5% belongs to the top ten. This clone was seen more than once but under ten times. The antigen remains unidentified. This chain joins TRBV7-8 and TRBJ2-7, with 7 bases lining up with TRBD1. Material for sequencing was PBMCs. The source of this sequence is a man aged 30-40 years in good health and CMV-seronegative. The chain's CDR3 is CASSLSPTGSSYEQYF. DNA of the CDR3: TGTGCCAGCAGCTTATCGCCGACAGGGAGCTCCTACGAGCAGTACTTC. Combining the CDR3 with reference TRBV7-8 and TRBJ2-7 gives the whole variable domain GAGVSQSPRYKVAKRGQDVALRCDPISGHVSLFWYQQALGQGPEFLTYFQNEAQLDKSGLPSDRFFAERPEGSVSTLKIQRTQQEDSAVYLCASSLSPTGSSYEQYFGPGTRLTVT.